These 2 T cell receptor beta chains share one sample of origin, sequenced in a study of human T cells and chemical hapten exposure. TCRdb processed the RACE reads anew with MiXCR; each CDR3 protein has one entry. The sample has some 90,000 distinct CDR3 sequences, roughly 8.5% seen once. The time point denotes: healthy volunteer bleed at 2 weeks. Sequencing started from total RNA isolated from unfractionated whole blood. The sequenced sample was whole blood. These receptors all stem from a female donor in good health. Some clones in this sample may be carry-over from other donors' samples.

The rearrangement uses TRBV7-9 and TRBJ1-1; the match to TRBD1 covers 8 bases. V gave up 2 bases and J gave up 0 bases; unmatched junction bases: 8. Germline CDR1 SEHNR, CDR2 FQNEAQ (reference sequence). The CDR3 length is 17 residues. The CDR3 sequence: CASSLLDRGSMNTEAFF. CDR3 coding DNA: TGTGCCAGCAGCTTATTAGACAGGGGAAGCATGAACACTGAAGCTTTCTTT.

As concerns this clonotype: The junction departs from the called germline gene at one end, perhaps through a read error. The rearrangement uses TRBV24-1 and TRBJ1-1; D is ambiguous. Germline CDR1 and CDR2: KGHDR and SFDVKD. This CDR3 region has 16 residues. As DNA, the CDR3 is TGTGCCACCAGTGATTTATTCAACAGCTTGAACACTAAAGCTTTCTTT. Translating it yields CATSDLFNSLNTKAFF.